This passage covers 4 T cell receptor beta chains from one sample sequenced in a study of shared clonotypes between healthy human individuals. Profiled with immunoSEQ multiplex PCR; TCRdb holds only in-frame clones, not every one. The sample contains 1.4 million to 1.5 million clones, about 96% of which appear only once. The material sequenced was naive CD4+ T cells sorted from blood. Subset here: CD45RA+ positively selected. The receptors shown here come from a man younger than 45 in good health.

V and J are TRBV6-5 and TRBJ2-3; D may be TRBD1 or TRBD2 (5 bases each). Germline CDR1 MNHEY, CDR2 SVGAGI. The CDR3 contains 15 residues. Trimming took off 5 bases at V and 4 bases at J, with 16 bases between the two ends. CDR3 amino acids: CASSHLGTAPDTQYF. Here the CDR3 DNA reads TGTGCCAGCAGTCACCTGGGGACCGCGCCAGATACGCAGTATTTT.

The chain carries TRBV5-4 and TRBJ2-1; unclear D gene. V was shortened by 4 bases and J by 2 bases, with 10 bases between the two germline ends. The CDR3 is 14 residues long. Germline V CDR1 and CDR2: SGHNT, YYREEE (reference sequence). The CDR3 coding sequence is TGTGCCAGCAGCCCGGAGACCACCTACAATGAGCAGTTCTTC. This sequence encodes CASSPETTYNEQFF. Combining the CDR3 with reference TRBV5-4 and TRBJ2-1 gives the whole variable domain ETGVTQSPTHLIKTRGQQVTLRCSSQSGHNTVSWYQQALGQGPQFIFQYYREEENGRGNFPPRFSGLQFPNYSSELNVNALELDDSALYLCASSPETTYNEQFFGPGTRLTVL.

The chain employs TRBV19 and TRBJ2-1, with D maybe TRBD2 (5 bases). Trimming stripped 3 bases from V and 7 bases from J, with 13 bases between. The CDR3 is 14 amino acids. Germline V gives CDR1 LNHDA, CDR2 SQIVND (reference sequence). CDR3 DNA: TGTGCCAGTAGTATTAGCGCTACCTTGAATGAGCAGTTCTTC. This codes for CASSISATLNEQFF.

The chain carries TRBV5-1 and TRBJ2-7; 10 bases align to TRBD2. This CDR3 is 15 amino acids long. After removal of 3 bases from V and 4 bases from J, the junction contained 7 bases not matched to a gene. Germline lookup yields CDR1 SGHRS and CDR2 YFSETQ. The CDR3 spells CASSSSGRAGYEQYF. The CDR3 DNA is TGCGCCAGCAGCTCGAGCGGGAGGGCCGGGTACGAGCAGTACTTC.